What follows are 17 T cell receptor beta chains derived from one specimen sequenced in a study of identical twins. TCRdb processed the 5' RACE reads anew with MiXCR; each CDR3 protein has one entry. The repertoire holds hundreds of thousands of distinct CDR3 sequences, with around an eighth as singletons. A further study also used this sample, focusing on yellow fever vaccine responses in identical twins.

Sequencing was done on a sample of CD8+ T cells sorted from blood. These receptors came from a woman aged 18-29 years in good health.

This clonotype was counted between two and nine times. The chain carries TRBV28 and TRBJ1-4; 8 bases map to TRBD1. V lost 4 bases and J lost 5; bases outside the gene matches: 6. Germline CDR1 and CDR2: MDHEN and SYDVKM. The CDR3 spans 15 residues. In DNA form, the CDR3 reads TGTGCCAGCAGTTCTGACAGGGGCCGGAATGAAAAACTGTTTTTT. It is translated as CASSSDRGRNEKLFF. Filled out from reference TRBV28 and TRBJ1-4, the complete variable domain reads DVKVTQSSRYLVKRTGEKVFLECVQDMDHENMFWYRQDPGLGLRLIYFSYDVKMKEKGDIPEGYSVSREKKERFSLILESASTNQTSMYLCASSSDRGRNEKLFFGSGTQLSVL.

V gene TRBV6-2 or TRBV6-3 combines with J gene TRBJ2-7; 8 bases are shared with TRBD1. V shed 6 bases, J shed 4 bases, and the junction held 17 bases outside the gene matches. This CDR3 has 17 amino acids. From germline, CDR1 is MNHEY and CDR2 SVGEGT. The CDR3: CASRIQTRQGRFYEQYF. Written as DNA, the CDR3 is TGTGCCAGCAGGATTCAAACGCGACAGGGGAGATTTTACGAGCAGTACTTC.

This clonotype was seen a handful of times. The V gene is TRBV5-6, the J gene TRBJ1-2; 8 positions match TRBD1. The CDR3 totals 13 residues. Per germline, CDR1 SGHDT and CDR2 YYEEEE. V was pared by 4 bases and J by 8 bases, with 7 bases of the junction left unmatched. The chain's CDR3 is CASSPGTGGGYTF. CDR3 coding DNA: TGTGCCAGCAGCCCGGGGACAGGAGGAGGCTACACCTTC.

This clonotype turned up a few times. The CDR3 here is CASSYNRVSEGTGELFF. The CDR3 nucleotides read TGTGCCAGCAGCTATAACCGCGTATCCGAGGGCACCGGGGAGCTGTTTTTT. This chain joins TRBV7-6 and TRBJ2-2; weak D call: TRBD2 (5 bases). V was clipped by 4 bases and J by 4 bases, with 19 bases between them. Germline-derived CDR1 and CDR2 are SGHVS and FNYEAQ. This CDR3 has 17 amino acids.

V and J are TRBV24-1 and TRBJ2-2; D gene uncertain. Between the trimmed V and J ends, which lost 6 bases and 9 bases, there was a span of 22 bases. The germline V gene encodes CDR1 KGHDR and CDR2 SFDVKD. CDR3 length: 16 amino acids. The CDR3 here is CATSTASFGRHRELFF. The CDR3 region has the DNA TGTGCCACCAGTACGGCGTCGTTTGGGCGCCACCGGGAGCTGTTTTTT.

V gene TRBV19 combines with J gene TRBJ2-1; D perhaps matches TRBD1 (6 bases). The V and J ends lost 3 bases and 4 bases respectively, with 7 bases between them. The CDR3 extends over 13 amino acids. The germline V gene has CDR1 LNHDA and CDR2 SQIVND (reference sequence). CDR3: CASSMTGYNEQFF. In DNA form, the CDR3 reads TGTGCCAGTAGTATGACAGGTTACAATGAGCAGTTCTTC. Based on the CDR3 plus reference TRBV19 and TRBJ2-1, the full variable domain is DGGITQSPKYLFRKEGQNVTLSCEQNLNHDAMYWYRQDPGQGLRLIYYSQIVNDFQKGDIAEGYSVSREKKESFPLTVTSAQKNPTAFYLCASSMTGYNEQFFGPGTRLTVL.

The genes are TRBV7-8 and TRBJ2-7, with 13 nucleotides matching TRBD2. This CDR3 has 16 amino acids. With 5 bases clipped from V and 3 bases from J, the junction kept 7 bases outside the gene matches. Germline V gene lookup returns CDR1 SGHVS and CDR2 FQNEAQ. CDR3 residues: CASSPTRTSGGYEQYV. As DNA, the CDR3 is TGTGCCAGCAGCCCAACTAGGACTAGCGGGGGCTACGAGCAGTACGTC.

The chain is built from TRBV5-1 and TRBJ1-6; TRBD1 might be the D (6 bases). Germline CDR1 reads SGHRS; CDR2 reads YFSETQ. Deletions cut 0 bases from V and 6 bases from J, with 10 bases between. This CDR3 spans 15 amino acids. The CDR3 region is CASSLAGQSNSPLHF. The CDR3 nucleotides read TGCGCCAGCAGCTTGGCGGGACAAAGTAATTCACCCCTCCACTTT.

The V gene is TRBV20-1, the J gene TRBJ1-2; D remains unclear. The CDR3 has 13 amino acids. The V end lost 3 bases, the J end lost 2 bases, and 10 bases lay between the germline ends. Germline V gene sequence: CDR1 DFQATT, CDR2 SNEGSKA (reference sequence). The CDR3: CSASWQHNYGYTF. The CDR3 DNA is TGCAGTGCTAGCTGGCAGCACAACTATGGCTACACCTTC.

This clonotype was found a few times. This chain uses TRBV4-1 with TRBJ2-5, with 7 bases fitting TRBD2. The junction had 15 bases not matched to a gene; V was cut back by 1 base and J by 7 bases. From germline, CDR1 is MGHRA and CDR2 YSYEKL. The CDR3 consists of 17 residues. CDR3 coding DNA: TGCGCCAGCAGCCAAGGGACCAAGCGGGGACTCCCGGTGACCCAGTACTTC. Amino acids: CASSQGTKRGLPVTQYF.

V is TRBV5-1 and J is TRBJ1-5; D not certain. The CDR3 spans 13 residues. V was shortened by 2 bases and J by 4 bases, with 7 bases between the two germline ends. Germline values: CDR1 SGHRS, CDR2 YFSETQ. The CDR3 sequence: CASSFDLNQPQHF. The DNA for the CDR3 is TGCGCCAGCAGCTTTGATTTAAATCAGCCCCAGCATTTT.

The V call is TRBV15, the J call TRBJ2-1; 7 bases are a match to TRBD2. Trimming cost V 1 base and J 4 bases; bases outside gene matches: 7. The CDR3 is 16 residues long. The germline V gene has CDR1 LNHNV and CDR2 YYDKDF (reference sequence). The CDR3 here is CATSRVREGGYNEQFF. The CDR3 DNA is TGTGCCACCAGCAGAGTCAGGGAGGGCGGATACAATGAGCAGTTCTTC.

V is TRBV7-9 and J is TRBJ2-1; D call uncertain. This CDR3 is 16 amino acids long. V lost 5 bases and J 7 bases, leaving 21 bases between the germline ends. Germline-derived CDR1 and CDR2 are SEHNR and FQNEAQ (reference sequence). This CDR3 is CASSPNAGRARNEQFF. The CDR3 nucleotides read TGTGCCAGCAGCCCCAACGCCGGGCGAGCCCGTAATGAGCAGTTCTTC.

J is TRBJ2-7 and V is TRBV27; D remains unclear. With 5 bases removed from V and 4 bases from J, the gap between germline ends came to 15 bases. CDR1 is MNHEY and CDR2 is SMNVEV in the germline V gene (reference sequence). CDR3 length: 14 amino acids. The CDR3 is CASSPNPDRYEQYF. The DNA for the CDR3 is TGTGCCAGCAGTCCTAACCCAGACCGGTACGAGCAGTACTTC.

V gene TRBV20-1 combines with J gene TRBJ2-3, with 8 bases lining up with TRBD2. Germline assignment: CDR1 DFQATT and CDR2 SNEGSKA (reference sequence). The ends lost 3 bases at V and 1 base at J; junction bases unmatched: 6. CDR3 length: 15 amino acids. The DNA of the CDR3 is TGCAGTGCTAGTCTTACTAGCGGCCGCACAGATACGCAGTATTTT. This gives the protein CSASLTSGRTDTQYF.

CDR3 loop: CASSLNWANEQFF. CDR3 nucleotide sequence: TGCGCCAGCAGCCTTAATTGGGCGAATGAGCAGTTCTTC. The J gene is TRBJ2-1, the V gene TRBV4-1; D remains unclear. The CDR3 spans 13 residues. Germline CDR1 reads MGHRA; CDR2 reads YSYEKL. Between the trimmed V and J ends, which lost 4 bases and 7 bases, there was a span of 11 bases.

The chain recombines TRBV7-9 with TRBJ2-1, with 7 bases fitting TRBD1. Germline CDR1 and CDR2: SEHNR and FQNEAQ (reference sequence). This CDR3 contains 15 residues. Unmatched junction bases numbered 9, after V lost 5 bases and J lost 5 bases. CDR3 region: CASSRAQGDHNEQFF. DNA of the CDR3: TGTGCCAGCAGCCGAGCCCAGGGGGACCACAATGAGCAGTTCTTC.